This T cell receptor (beta chain) derives from a study of post-analysis software for immune sequencing data. The table lists this clonotype with a few counts. Unique molecular identifiers tagged the TCR beta cDNA libraries. One entry per CDR3 protein results from TCRdb running MiXCR on the PCR reads. The profile shows hundreds of thousands of distinct CDR3 sequences, around 44% of them singletons. The sequencing input was blood. This clonotype was obtained from a girl aged 10 to 17 with multiple sclerosis.

In DNA, the CDR3 is TGTGCCATCAGTGAGCCGGGAGAGCAGTTCTTC. Translating it yields CAISEPGEQFF. The rearrangement links TRBV10-3 to TRBJ2-1, with D perhaps TRBD2 (5 bases). Trimming removed 2 bases from V and 10 bases from J, with 6 bases in between. The V gene's germline CDR1 is ENHRY and CDR2 SYGVKD. The CDR3 sequence is 11 residues long.